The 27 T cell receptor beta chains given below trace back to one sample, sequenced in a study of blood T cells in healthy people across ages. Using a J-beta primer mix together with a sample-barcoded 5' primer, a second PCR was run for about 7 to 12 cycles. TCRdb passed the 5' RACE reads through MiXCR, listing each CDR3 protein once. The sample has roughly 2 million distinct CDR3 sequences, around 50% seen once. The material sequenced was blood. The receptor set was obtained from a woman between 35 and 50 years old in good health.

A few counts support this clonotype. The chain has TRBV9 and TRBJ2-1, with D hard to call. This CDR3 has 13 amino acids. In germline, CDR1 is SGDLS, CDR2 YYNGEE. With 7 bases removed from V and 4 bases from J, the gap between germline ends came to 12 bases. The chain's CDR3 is CASAKSGYNEQFF. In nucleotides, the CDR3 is TGTGCCAGCGCAAAATCGGGTTACAATGAGCAGTTCTTC.

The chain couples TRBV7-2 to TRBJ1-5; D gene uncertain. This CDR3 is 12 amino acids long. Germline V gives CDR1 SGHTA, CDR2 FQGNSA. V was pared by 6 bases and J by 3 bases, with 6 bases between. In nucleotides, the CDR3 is TGTGCCAGCAGTCACCCCAATCAGCCCCAGCATTTT. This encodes CASSHPNQPQHF.

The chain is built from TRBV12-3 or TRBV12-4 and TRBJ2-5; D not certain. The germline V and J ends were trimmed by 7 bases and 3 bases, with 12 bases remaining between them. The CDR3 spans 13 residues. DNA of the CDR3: TGTGCCAGCAAACCAGGACGGGAAGAGACCCAGTACTTC. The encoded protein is CASKPGREETQYF.

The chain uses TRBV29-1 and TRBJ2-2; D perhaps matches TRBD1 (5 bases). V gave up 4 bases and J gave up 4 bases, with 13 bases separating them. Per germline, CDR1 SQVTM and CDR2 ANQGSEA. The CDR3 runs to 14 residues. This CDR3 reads CSVGRRASTGELFF. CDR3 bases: TGCAGCGTTGGCCGCAGGGCGAGCACCGGGGAGCTGTTTTTT.

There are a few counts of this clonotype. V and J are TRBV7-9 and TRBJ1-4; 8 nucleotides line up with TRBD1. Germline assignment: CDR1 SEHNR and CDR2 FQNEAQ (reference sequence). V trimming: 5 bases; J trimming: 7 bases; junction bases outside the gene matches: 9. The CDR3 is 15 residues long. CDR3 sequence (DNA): TGTGCCAGCAGCCCCCCCCGGACAGGGAGTGAAAAACTGTTTTTT. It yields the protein CASSPPRTGSEKLFF.

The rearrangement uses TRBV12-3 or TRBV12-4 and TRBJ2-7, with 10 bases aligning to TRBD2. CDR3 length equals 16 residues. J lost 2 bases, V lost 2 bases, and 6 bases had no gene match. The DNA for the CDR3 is TGTGCCAGCAGTTTAAACCTAGCGGGGGCCCCCTACGAGCAGTACTTC. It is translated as CASSLNLAGAPYEQYF.

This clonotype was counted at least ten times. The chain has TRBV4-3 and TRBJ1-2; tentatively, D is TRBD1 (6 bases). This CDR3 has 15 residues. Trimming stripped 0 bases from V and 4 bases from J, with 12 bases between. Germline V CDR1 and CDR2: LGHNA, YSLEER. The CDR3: CASSQDLDSVYGYTF. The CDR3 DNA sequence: TGCGCCAGCAGCCAAGATTTGGACAGCGTCTATGGCTACACCTTC.

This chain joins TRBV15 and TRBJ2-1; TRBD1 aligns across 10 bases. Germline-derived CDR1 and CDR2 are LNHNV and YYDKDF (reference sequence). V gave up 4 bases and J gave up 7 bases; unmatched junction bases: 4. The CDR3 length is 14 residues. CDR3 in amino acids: CATSTWTGGNEQFF. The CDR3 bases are TGTGCCACCAGCACCTGGACAGGGGGGAATGAGCAGTTCTTC.

In nucleotides, the CDR3 is TGCGCCAGCAGCTTGGCCGGGACAGGGGGCAAAGGGACTGAAGCTTTCTTT. Protein product: CASSLAGTGGKGTEAFF. This sequence joins TRBV5-1 and TRBJ1-1, with 12 nucleotides matching TRBD1. Germline assignment: CDR1 SGHRS and CDR2 YFSETQ. The V gene end was trimmed by 0 bases and the J gene end by 5 bases; junction bases not matched to a gene: 8. CDR3 length: 17 residues.

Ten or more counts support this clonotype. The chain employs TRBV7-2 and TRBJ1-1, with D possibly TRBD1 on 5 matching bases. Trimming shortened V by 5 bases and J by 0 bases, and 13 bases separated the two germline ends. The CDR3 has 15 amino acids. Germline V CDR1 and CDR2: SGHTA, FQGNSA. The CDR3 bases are TGTGCCAGCAGCCCGCAGCGGGGGTTGAACACTGAAGCTTTCTTT. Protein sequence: CASSPQRGLNTEAFF.

The CDR3 sequence: CASSWDGVLRNEQYF. The CDR3 DNA is TGCGCCAGCAGCTGGGATGGGGTTCTTAGGAACGAGCAGTACTTC. The chain couples TRBV5-1 to TRBJ2-5; D ambiguous. The DNA end is a closer match to TRBJ2-7, so the J assignment may be wrong. From germline, CDR1 is SGHRS and CDR2 YFSETQ. This CDR3 region has 15 residues.

The CDR3 region is CASQLKGANSPLHF. Here the CDR3 DNA reads TGCGCCAGCCAACTAAAGGGTGCTAATTCACCCCTCCACTTT. The V call is TRBV4-1, the J call TRBJ1-6; D is unresolved. Germline CDR1 reads MGHRA; CDR2 reads YSYEKL. Deletions cut 8 bases from V and 6 bases from J, with 14 bases between. This CDR3 contains 14 residues.

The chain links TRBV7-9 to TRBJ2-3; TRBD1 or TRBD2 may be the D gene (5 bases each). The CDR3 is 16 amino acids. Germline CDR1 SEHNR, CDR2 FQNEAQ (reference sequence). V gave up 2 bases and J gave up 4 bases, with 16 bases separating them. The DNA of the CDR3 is TGTGCCAGCAGCTTAATAAGAGGGGTAAAGGCAGATACGCAGTATTTT. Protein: CASSLIRGVKADTQYF.

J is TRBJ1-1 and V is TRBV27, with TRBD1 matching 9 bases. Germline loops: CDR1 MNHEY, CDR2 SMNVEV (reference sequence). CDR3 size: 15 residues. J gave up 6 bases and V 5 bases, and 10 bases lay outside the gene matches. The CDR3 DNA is TGTGCCAGCAGTACCAGGACAGGGGAATTTTCTGAAGCTTTCTTT. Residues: CASSTRTGEFSEAFF.

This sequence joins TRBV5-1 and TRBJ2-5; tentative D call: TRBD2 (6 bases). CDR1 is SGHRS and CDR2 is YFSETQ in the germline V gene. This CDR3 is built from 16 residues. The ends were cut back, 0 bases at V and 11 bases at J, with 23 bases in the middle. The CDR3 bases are TGCGCCAGCAGCTTGGGCGGGGTGGGGACCTACAATGAGCAGTACTTC. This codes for CASSLGGVGTYNEQYF.

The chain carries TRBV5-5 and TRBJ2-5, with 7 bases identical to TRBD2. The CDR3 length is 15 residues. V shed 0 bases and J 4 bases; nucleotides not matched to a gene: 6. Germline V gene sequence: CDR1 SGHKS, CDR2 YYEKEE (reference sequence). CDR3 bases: TGTGCCAGCAGCTTGGCCGGGGGGATAGCAGAGACCCAGTACTTC. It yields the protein CASSLAGGIAETQYF.

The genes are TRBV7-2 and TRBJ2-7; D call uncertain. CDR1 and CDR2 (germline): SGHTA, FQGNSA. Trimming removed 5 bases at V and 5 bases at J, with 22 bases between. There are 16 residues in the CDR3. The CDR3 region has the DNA TGTGCCAGCAGCCGGCGAAGAATCGCGGTGGCGAACGAGCAGTACTTC. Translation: CASSRRRIAVANEQYF.

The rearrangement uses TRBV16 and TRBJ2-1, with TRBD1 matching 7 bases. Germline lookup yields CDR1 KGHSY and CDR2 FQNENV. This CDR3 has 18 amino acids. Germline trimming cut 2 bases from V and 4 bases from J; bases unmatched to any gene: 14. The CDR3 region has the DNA TGTGCCAGCAGCCAACTAACAGACTACAGGGGTGGATACAATGAGCAGTTCTTC. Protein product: CASSQLTDYRGGYNEQFF.

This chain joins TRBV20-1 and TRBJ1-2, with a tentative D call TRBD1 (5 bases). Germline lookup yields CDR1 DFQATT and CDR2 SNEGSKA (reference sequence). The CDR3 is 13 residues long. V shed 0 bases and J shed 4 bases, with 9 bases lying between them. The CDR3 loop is CSARDGQAYGYTF. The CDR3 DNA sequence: TGCAGTGCTAGAGATGGACAAGCCTATGGCTACACCTTC.

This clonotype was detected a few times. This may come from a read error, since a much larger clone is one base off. In nucleotides, the CDR3 is TGTGCCAGCAGCCGGGACAGCTACTATGGCTACACCTTC. Protein sequence: CASSRDSYYGYTF. V and J are TRBV25-1 and TRBJ1-2, with 7 bases matching TRBD1. The V segment lost 6 bases and the J segment 3 bases; nucleotides outside the gene matches: 4. CDR1 MGHDK and CDR2 SYGVNS come from the germline V gene. The CDR3 sequence is 13 residues long.

CDR3 in DNA: TGCGCCAGCAGCCAAGAGGGGGCAGGGGGCTCTGGCTACACCTTC. Amino acids: CASSQEGAGGSGYTF. The chain uses TRBV4-3 and TRBJ1-2; 8 nucleotides line up with TRBD1. This CDR3 region has 15 residues. Germline V lookup: CDR1 LGHNA, CDR2 YSLEER. The ends lost 0 bases at V and 7 bases at J; junction bases unmatched: 7.

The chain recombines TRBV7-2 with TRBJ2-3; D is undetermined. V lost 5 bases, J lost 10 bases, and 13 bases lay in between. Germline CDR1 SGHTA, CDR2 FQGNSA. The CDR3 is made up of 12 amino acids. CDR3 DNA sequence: TGTGCCAGCAGCCCGACGTACGTCGCGCAGTATTTT. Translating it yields CASSPTYVAQYF.

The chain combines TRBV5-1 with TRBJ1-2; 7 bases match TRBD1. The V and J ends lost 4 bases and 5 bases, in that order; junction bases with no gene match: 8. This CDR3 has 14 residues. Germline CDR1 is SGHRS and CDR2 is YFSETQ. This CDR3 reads CASSEAGTAYGYTF. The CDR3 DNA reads TGCGCCAGCAGCGAGGCCGGGACAGCTTATGGCTACACCTTC.

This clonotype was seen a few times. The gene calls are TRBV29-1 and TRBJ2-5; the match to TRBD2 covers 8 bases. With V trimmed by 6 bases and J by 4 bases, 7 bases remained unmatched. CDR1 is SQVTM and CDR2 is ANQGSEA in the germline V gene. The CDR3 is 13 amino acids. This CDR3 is CSVISSGGETQYF. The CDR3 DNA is TGCAGCGTCATTTCGAGCGGGGGAGAGACCCAGTACTTC.

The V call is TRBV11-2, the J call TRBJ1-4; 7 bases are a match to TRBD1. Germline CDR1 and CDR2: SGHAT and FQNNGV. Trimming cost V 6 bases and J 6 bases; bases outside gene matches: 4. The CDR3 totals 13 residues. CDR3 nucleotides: TGTGCCAGCAGATCAGGGGGTTATGAAAAACTGTTTTTT. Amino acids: CASRSGGYEKLFF.

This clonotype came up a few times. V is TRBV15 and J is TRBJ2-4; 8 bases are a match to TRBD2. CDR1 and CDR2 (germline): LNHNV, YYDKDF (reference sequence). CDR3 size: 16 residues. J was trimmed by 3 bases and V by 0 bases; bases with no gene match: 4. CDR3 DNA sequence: TGTGCCACCAGCAGAGACTTTAGCGGGGTCAAAAACATTCAGTACTTC. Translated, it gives CATSRDFSGVKNIQYF.

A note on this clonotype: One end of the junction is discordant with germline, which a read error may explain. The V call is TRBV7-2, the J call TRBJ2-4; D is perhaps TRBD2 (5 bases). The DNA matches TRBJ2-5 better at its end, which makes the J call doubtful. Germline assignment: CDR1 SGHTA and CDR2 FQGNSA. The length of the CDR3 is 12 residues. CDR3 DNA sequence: TGTGCCAGCAACTTAGCGCAAGAGACCCAGTACTTC. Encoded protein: CASNLAQETQYF.